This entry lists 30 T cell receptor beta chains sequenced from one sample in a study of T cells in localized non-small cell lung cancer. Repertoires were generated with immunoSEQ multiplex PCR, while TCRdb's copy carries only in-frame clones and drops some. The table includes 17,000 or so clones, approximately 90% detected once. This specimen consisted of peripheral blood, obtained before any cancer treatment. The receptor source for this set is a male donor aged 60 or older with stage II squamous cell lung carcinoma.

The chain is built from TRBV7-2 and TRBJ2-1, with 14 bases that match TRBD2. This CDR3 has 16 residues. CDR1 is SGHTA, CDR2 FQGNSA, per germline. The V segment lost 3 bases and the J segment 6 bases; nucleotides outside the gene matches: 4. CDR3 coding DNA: TGTGCCAGCAGCTTCACCGGGACTAGCGGGAGCAATGAGCAGTTCTTC. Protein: CASSFTGTSGSNEQFF.

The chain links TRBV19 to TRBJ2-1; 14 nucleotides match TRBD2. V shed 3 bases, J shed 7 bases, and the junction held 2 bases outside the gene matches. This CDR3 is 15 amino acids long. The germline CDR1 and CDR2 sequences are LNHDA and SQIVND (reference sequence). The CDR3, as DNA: TGTGCCAGTAGTATTGGGACTAGCGGGAGAAATGAGCAGTTCTTC. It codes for CASSIGTSGRNEQFF. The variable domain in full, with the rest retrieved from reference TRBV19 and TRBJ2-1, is DGGITQSPKYLFRKEGQNVTLSCEQNLNHDAMYWYRQDPGQGLRLIYYSQIVNDFQKGDIAEGYSVSREKKESFPLTVTSAQKNPTAFYLCASSIGTSGRNEQFFGPGTRLTVL.

In DNA form, the CDR3 reads TGTGCCAGCAGTCCCTCGGCTAACTATGGCTACACCTTC. It codes for CASSPSANYGYTF. The V gene is TRBV28, the J gene TRBJ1-2, with D unclear. The CDR3 covers 13 residues. In germline, CDR1 is MDHEN, CDR2 SYDVKM. Trimming removed 5 bases at V and 0 bases at J, with 7 bases between.

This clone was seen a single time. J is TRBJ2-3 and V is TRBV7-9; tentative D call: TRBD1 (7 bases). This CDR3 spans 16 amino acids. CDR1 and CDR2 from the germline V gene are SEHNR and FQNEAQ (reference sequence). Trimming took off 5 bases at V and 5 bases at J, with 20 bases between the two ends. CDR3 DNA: TGTGCCAGCAGCCTGAAAATCTCAGGGGGGAAAGATACGCAGTATTTT. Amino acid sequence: CASSLKISGGKDTQYF.

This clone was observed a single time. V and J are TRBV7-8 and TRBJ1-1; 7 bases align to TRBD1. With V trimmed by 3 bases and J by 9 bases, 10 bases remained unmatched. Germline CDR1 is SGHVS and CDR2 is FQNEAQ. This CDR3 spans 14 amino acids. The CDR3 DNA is TGTGCCAGCAGCTTCCAGGGCGGGACAGTAAAAGCTTTCTTT. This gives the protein CASSFQGGTVKAFF.

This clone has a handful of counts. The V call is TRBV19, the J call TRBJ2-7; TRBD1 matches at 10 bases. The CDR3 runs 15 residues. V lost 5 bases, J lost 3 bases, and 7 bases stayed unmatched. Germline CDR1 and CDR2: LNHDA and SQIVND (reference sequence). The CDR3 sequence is CASSPSGTGVYEQYF. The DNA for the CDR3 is TGTGCCAGTAGTCCGTCCGGGACAGGGGTCTACGAGCAGTACTTC.

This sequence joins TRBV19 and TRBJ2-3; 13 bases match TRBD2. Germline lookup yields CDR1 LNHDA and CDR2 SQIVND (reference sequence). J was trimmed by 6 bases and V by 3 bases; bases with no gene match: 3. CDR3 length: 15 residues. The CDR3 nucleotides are TGTGCCAGTAGTATGCTACTAGCGGGAGGGGATACGCAGTATTTT. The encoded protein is CASSMLLAGGDTQYF.

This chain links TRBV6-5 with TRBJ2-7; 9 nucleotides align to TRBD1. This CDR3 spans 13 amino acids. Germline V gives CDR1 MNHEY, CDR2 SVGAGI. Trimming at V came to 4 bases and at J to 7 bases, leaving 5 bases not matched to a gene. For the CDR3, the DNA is TGTGCCAGCAGTTGGACGGACAGGGGAGAGCAGTACTTC. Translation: CASSWTDRGEQYF.

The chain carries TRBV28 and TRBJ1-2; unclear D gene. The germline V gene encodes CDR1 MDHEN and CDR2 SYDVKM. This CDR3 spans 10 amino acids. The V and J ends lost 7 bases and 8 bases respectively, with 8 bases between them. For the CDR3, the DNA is TGTGCCAGCAAGCTAGGCGGCTACACCTTC. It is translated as CASKLGGYTF.

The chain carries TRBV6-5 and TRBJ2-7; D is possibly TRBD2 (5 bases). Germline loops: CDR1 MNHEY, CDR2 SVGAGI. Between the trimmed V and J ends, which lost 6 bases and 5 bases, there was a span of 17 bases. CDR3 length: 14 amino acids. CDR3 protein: CASSSPRGSNEQYF. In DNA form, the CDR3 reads TGTGCCAGCAGCTCCCCTCGGGGATCAAACGAGCAGTACTTC.

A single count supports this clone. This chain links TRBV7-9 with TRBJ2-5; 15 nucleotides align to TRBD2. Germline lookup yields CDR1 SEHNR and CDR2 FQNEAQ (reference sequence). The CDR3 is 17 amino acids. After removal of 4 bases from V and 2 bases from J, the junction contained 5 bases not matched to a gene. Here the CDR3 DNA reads TGTGCCAGCAGCTCGGGACTAGCGGGAGGTTTTCAAGAGACCCAGTACTTC. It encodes CASSSGLAGGFQETQYF.

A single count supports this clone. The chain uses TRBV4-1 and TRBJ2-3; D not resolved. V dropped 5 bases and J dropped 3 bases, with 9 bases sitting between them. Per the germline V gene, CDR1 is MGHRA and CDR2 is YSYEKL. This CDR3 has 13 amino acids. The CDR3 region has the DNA TGCGCCAGCAGCTCGGACGGGACAGATACGCAGTATTTT. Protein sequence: CASSSDGTDTQYF.

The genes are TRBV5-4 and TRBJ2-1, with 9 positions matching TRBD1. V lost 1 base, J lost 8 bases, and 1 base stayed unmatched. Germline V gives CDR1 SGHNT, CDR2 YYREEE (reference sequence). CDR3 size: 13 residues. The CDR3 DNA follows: TGTGCCAGCAGCTTGACAGGGGGCTATGAGCAGTTCTTC. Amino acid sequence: CASSLTGGYEQFF.

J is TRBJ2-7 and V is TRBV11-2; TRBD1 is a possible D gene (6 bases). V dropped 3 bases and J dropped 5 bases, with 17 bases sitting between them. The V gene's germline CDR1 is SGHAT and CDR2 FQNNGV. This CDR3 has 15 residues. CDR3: CASSFLRGKGNEQYF. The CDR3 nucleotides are TGTGCCAGCAGCTTCCTTAGGGGGAAAGGGAACGAGCAGTACTTC.

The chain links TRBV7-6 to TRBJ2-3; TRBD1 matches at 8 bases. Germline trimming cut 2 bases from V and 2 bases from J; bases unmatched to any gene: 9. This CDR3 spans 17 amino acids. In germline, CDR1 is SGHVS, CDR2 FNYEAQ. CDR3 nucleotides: TGTGCCAGCAGCTTACACCGACAGGGGATGTACACAGATACGCAGTATTTT. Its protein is CASSLHRQGMYTDTQYF.

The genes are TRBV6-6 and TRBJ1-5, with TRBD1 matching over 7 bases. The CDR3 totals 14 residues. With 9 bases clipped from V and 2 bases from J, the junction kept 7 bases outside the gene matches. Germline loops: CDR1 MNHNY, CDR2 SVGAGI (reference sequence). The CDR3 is CASVGTDGNQPQHF. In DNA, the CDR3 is TGTGCCAGTGTCGGGACAGATGGCAATCAGCCCCAGCATTTT.

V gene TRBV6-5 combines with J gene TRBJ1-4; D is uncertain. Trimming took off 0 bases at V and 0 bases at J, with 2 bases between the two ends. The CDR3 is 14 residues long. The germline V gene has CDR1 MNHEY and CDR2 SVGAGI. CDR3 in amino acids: CASSYSATNEKLFF. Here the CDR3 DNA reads TGTGCCAGCAGTTACTCAGCAACTAATGAAAAACTGTTTTTT.

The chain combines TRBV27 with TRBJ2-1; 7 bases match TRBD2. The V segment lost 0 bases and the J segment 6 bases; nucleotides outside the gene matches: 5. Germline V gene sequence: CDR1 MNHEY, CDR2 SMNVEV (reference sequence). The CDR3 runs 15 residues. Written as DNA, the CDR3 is TGTGCCAGCAGTTTATCGGCTACTAGCGCCAATGAGCAGTTCTTC. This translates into CASSLSATSANEQFF.

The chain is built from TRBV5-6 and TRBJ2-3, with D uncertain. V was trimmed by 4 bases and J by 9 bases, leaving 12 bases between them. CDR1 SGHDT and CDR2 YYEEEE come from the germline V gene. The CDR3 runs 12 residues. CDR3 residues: CASSQLGATQYF. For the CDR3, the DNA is TGTGCCAGCAGCCAGTTGGGTGCCACGCAGTATTTT.

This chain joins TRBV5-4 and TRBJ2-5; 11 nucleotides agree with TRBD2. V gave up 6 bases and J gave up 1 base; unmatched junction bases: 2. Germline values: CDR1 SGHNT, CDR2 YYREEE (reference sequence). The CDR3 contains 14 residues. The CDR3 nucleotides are TGTGCCAGCACCGGGACTAGCGGCCAAGAGACCCAGTACTTC. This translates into CASTGTSGQETQYF.

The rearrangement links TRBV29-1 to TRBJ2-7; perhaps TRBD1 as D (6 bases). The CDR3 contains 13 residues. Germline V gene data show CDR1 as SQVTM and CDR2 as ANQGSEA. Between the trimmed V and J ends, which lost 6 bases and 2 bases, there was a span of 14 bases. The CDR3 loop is CSVFGTSPYEQYF. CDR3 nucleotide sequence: TGCAGCGTCTTCGGGACATCCCCCTACGAGCAGTACTTC.

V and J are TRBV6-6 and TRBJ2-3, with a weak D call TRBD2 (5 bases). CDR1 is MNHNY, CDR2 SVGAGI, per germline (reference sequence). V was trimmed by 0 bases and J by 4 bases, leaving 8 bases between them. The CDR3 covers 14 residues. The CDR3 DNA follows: TGTGCCAGCAGTTACTCGGAGGCGGCAGATACGCAGTATTTT. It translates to CASSYSEAADTQYF.

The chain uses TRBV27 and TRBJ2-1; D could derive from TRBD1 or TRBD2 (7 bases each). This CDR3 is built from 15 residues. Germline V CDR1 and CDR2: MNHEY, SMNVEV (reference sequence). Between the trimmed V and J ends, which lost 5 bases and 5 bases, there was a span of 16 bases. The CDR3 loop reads CASSKLQGGNNEQFF. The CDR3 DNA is TGTGCCAGCAGTAAACTTCAGGGGGGGAACAATGAGCAGTTCTTC.

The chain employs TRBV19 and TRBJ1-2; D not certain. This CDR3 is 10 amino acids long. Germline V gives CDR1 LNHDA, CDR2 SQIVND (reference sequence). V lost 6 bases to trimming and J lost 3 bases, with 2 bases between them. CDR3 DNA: TGTGCCAGTAGGGACTATGGCTACACCTTC. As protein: CASRDYGYTF.

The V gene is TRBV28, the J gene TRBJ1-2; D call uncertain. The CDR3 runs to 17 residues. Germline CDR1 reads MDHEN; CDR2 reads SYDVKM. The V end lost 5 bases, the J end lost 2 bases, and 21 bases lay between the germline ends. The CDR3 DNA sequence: TGTGCCAGCAGTAACGAATACCTACTACAGAGGAACTATGGCTACACCTTC. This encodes CASSNEYLLQRNYGYTF.

This CDR3 reads CASSSGTGDTGELFF. The CDR3 nucleotides are TGTGCCAGCTCATCCGGGACAGGGGACACCGGGGAGCTGTTTTTT. The J gene is TRBJ2-2, the V gene TRBV18; 10 bases fit TRBD1. The CDR3 is made up of 15 amino acids. Germline trimming cut 5 bases from V and 3 bases from J; bases unmatched to any gene: 3. CDR1 is KGHSH and CDR2 is LQKENI in the germline V gene.

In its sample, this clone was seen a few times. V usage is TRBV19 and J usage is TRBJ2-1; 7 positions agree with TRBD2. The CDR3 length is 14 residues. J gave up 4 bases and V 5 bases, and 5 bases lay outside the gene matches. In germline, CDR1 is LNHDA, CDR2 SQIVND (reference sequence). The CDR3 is CASSGPSGYNEQFF. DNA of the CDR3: TGTGCCAGTAGTGGCCCTAGCGGTTACAATGAGCAGTTCTTC.

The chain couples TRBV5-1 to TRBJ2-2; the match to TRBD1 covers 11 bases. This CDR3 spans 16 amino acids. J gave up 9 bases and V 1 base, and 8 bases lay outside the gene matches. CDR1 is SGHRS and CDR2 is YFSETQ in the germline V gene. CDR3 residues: CASSLNRDRGSWELFF. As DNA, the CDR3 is TGCGCCAGCAGCTTGAACCGGGACAGGGGGAGTTGGGAGCTGTTTTTT.

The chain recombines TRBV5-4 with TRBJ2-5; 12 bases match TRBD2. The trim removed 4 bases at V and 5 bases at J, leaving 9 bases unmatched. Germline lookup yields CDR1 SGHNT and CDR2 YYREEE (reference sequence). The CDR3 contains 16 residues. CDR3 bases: TGTGCCAGCAGCGCTGGACTAGCGGGACGTGGGGAGACCCAGTACTTC. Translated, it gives CASSAGLAGRGETQYF.

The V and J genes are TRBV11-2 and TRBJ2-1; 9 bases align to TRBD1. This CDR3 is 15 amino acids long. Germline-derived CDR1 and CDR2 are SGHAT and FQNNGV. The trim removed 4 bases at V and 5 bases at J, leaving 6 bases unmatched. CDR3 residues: CASSSEDRGHNEQFF. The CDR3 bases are TGTGCCAGCAGCTCCGAGGACAGGGGACACAATGAGCAGTTCTTC.